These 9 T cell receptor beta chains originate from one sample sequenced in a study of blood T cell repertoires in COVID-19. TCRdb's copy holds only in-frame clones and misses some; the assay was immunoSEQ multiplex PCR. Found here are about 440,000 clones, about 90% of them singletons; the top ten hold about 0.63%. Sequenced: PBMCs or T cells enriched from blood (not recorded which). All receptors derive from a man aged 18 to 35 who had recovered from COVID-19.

This CDR3 is CASSSLAGPNTGELFF. The CDR3 nucleotides read TGTGCCAGCAGCTCCCTAGCGGGACCGAACACCGGGGAGCTGTTTTTT. The chain carries TRBV7-9 and TRBJ2-2; 9 bases are a match to TRBD2. Germline V lookup: CDR1 SEHNR, CDR2 FQNEAQ (reference sequence). The CDR3 extends over 16 amino acids. Trimming cost V 4 bases and J 0 bases; bases outside gene matches: 3.

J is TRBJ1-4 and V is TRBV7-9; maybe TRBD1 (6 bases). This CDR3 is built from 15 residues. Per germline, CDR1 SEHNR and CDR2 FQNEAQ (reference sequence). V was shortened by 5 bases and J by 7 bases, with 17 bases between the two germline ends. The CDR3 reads CASSPEGRGGEKLFF. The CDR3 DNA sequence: TGTGCCAGCAGCCCCGAGGGCAGGGGTGGTGAAAAACTGTTTTTT. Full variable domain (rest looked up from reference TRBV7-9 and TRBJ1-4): DTGVSQNPRHKITKRGQNVTFRCDPISEHNRLYWYRQTLGQGPEFLTYFQNEAQLEKSRLLSDRFSAERPKGSFSTLEIQRTEQGDSAMYLCASSPEGRGGEKLFFGSGTQLSVL.

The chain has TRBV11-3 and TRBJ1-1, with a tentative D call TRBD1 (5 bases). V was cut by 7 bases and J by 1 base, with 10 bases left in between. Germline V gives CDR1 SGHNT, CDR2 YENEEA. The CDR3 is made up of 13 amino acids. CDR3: CASIGAGNTEAFF. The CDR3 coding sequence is TGTGCCAGCATTGGGGCTGGGAACACTGAAGCTTTCTTT.

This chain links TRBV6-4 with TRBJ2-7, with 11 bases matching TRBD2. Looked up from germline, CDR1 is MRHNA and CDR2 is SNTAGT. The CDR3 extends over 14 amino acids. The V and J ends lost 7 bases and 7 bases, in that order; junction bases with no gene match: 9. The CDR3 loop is CASKLTSGSREQYF. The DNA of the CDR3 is TGTGCCAGCAAGTTAACTAGCGGGAGCCGGGAGCAGTACTTC.

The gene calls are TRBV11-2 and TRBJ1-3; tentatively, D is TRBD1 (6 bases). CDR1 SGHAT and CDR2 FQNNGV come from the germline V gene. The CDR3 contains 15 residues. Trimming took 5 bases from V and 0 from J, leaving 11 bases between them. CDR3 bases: TGTGCCAGCAGCCCTTCGGGACACTCTGGAAACACCATATATTTT. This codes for CASSPSGHSGNTIYF.

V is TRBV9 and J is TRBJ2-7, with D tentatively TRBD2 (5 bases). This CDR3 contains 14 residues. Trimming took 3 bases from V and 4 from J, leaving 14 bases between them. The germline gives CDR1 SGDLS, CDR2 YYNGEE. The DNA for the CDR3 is TGTGCCAGCAGCGCGACCGAGGGCGGATACGAGCAGTACTTC. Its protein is CASSATEGGYEQYF.

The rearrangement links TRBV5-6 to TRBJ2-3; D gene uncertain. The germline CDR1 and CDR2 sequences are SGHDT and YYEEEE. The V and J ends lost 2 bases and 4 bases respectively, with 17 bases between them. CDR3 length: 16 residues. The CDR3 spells CASSLFPSETPDTQYF. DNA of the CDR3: TGTGCCAGCAGCTTATTTCCCTCGGAGACGCCAGATACGCAGTATTTT.

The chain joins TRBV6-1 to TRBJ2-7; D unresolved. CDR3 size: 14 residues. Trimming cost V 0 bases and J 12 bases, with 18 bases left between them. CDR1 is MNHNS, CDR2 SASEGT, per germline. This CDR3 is CASSEAWSGTERYF. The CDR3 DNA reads TGTGCCAGCAGTGAAGCGTGGTCGGGTACGGAACGGTACTTC.

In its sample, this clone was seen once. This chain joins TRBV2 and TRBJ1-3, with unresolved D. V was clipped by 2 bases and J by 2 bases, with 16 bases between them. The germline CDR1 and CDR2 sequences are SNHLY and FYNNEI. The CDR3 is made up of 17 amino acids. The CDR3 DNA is TGTGCCAGCAGTGAAACCCGCCCCAGAGGGACTGGAAACACCATATATTTT. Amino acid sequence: CASSETRPRGTGNTIYF.